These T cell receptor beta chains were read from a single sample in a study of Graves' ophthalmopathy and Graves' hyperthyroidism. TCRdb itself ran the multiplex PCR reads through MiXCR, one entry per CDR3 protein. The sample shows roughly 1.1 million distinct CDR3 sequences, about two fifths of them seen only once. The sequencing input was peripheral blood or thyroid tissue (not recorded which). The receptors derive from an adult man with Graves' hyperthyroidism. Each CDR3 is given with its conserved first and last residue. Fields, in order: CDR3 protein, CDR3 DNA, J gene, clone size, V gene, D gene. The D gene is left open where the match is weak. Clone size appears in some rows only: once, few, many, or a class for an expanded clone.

CDR3: CAISNGINSPLHF
DNA: TGTGCCATCAGTAATGGGATCAATTCACCCCTCCACTTT
J: TRBJ1-6
size: .
V: TRBV6-1
D: .

CDR3: CSAAYRDVFF
DNA: TGCAGCGCCGCCTATCGGGATGTTTTCTTT
J: TRBJ1-1
size: .
V: TRBV29-1
D: .

CDR3: CASSLFLGLWLGEQYF
DNA: TGTGCCAGCAGCTTATTCCTTGGACTGTGGCTCGGGGAGCAGTACTTC
J: TRBJ2-7
size: .
V: TRBV5-5
D: .

CDR3: CASSPGRGGVGANVLTF
DNA: TGTGCCAGCAGTCCCGGAAGGGGAGGGGTCGGGGCCAACGTCCTGACTTTC
J: TRBJ2-6
size: .
V: TRBV12-3/TRBV12-4
D: TRBD2

CDR3: CASSAAGTSGRPGSYEQYF
DNA: TGTGCCAGCAGCGCCGCCGGGACTAGCGGGAGGCCGGGCTCCTACGAGCAGTACTTC
J: TRBJ2-7
size: .
V: TRBV5-4
D: TRBD2

CDR3: CASSLRTGLNQPQHF
DNA: TGTGCCAGCAGTTTAAGGACAGGATTGAATCAGCCCCAGCATTTT
J: TRBJ1-5
size: .
V: TRBV27
D: TRBD1

CDR3: CASSYSADGSYEQYF
DNA: TGTGCCAGCAGTTACTCGGCGGACGGATCCTACGAGCAGTACTTC
J: TRBJ2-7
size: many
V: TRBV6-2/TRBV6-3
D: .

CDR3: CASTIPGRGPQETQYF
DNA: TGTGCCAGCACCATACCCGGACGGGGGCCCCAAGAGACCCAGTACTTC
J: TRBJ2-5
size: .
V: TRBV12-3/TRBV12-4
D: .

CDR3: CSARAGAGELFF
DNA: TGCAGTGCTAGAGCCGGGGCCGGGGAGCTGTTTTTT
J: TRBJ2-2
size: many
V: TRBV20-1
D: .

CDR3: CASSETSFNTGELFF
DNA: TGTGCCAGCAGTGAAACGTCATTTAACACCGGGGAGCTGTTTTTT
J: TRBJ2-2
size: many
V: TRBV2
D: .

CDR3: CAISDGTGYEQYF
DNA: TGTGCCATCAGTGACGGGACAGGCTACGAGCAGTACTTC
J: TRBJ2-7
size: few
V: TRBV10-3
D: TRBD1

CDR3: CASSWAGTVEAFF
DNA: TGTGCCAGCAGCTGGGCCGGGACAGTCGAAGCTTTCTTT
J: TRBJ1-1
size: many
V: TRBV5-8
D: TRBD1

CDR3: CASSSDREHEQYF
DNA: TGCGCCAGCAGCTCGGACAGAGAGCACGAGCAGTACTTC
J: TRBJ2-7
size: once
V: TRBV5-1
D: .

CDR3: CSVDWGRSPIYGYTF
DNA: TGCAGCGTTGATTGGGGCCGAAGCCCCATCTATGGCTACACCTTC
J: TRBJ1-2
size: many
V: TRBV29-1
D: .

CDR3: CASSTRQGLAETQYF
DNA: TGTGCCAGCAGCACTAGACAGGGTTTGGCAGAGACCCAGTACTTC
J: TRBJ2-5
size: .
V: TRBV7-2
D: TRBD1

CDR3: CSVGRTSGMNTGELFF
DNA: TGCAGCGTTGGCAGGACTAGCGGGATGAACACCGGGGAGCTGTTTTTT
J: TRBJ2-2
size: .
V: TRBV29-1
D: TRBD2

CDR3: CASTRGDQPFYEQYF
DNA: TGTGCCAGCACTAGAGGGGACCAACCTTTTTACGAGCAGTACTTC
J: TRBJ2-7
size: .
V: TRBV9
D: .

CDR3: CAARGQGTGGGYGYTF
DNA: TGTGCCGCTAGGGGCCAGGGGACAGGGGGCGGCTATGGCTACACCTTC
J: TRBJ1-2
size: .
V: TRBV10-3
D: TRBD1

CDR3: CASGAGGSAAYEQYF
DNA: TGTGCCAGCGGTGCCGGCGGGTCAGCCGCCTACGAGCAGTACTTC
J: TRBJ2-7
size: .
V: TRBV2
D: .

CDR3: CASSPPSLSNQPQHF
DNA: TGTGCCAGCAGCCCACCTTCCCTCAGCAATCAGCCCCAGCATTTT
J: TRBJ1-5
size: .
V: TRBV6-5
D: .

CDR3: CASSLDRSEQYF
DNA: TGCGCCAGCAGCTTGGACAGGAGCGAGCAGTACTTC
J: TRBJ2-7
size: many
V: TRBV5-1
D: .

CDR3: CASSWGQGVRAFF
DNA: TGTGCCAGCAGCTGGGGACAGGGGGTGCGAGCTTTCTTT
J: TRBJ1-1
size: .
V: TRBV7-2
D: TRBD1

CDR3: CASGGPLNEKLFF
DNA: TGTGCCAGCGGGGGACCCCTTAATGAAAAACTGTTTTTT
J: TRBJ1-4
size: many
V: TRBV5-8
D: .

CDR3: CASSLGGKWTQYF
DNA: TGTGCCAGCAGTTTGGGTGGGAAGTGGACCCAGTACTTC
J: TRBJ2-5
size: .
V: TRBV27
D: .

CDR3: CSAEGPRTGEQYF
DNA: TGCAGTGCTGAGGGACCGAGGACGGGCGAGCAGTACTTC
J: TRBJ2-7
size: .
V: TRBV29-1
D: .

CDR3: CASSIQGENTEAFF
DNA: TGTGCCAGCAGTATACAGGGGGAGAACACTGAAGCTTTCTTT
J: TRBJ1-1
size: .
V: TRBV6-5
D: TRBD1

CDR3: CASSPGMEDYEQYF
DNA: TGCGCCAGCAGCCCAGGGATGGAGGACTACGAGCAGTACTTC
J: TRBJ2-7
size: .
V: TRBV4-1
D: .

CDR3: CASSGRPGAGNTIYF
DNA: TGTGCCAGCAGTGGCCGACCGGGGGCTGGAAACACCATATATTTT
J: TRBJ1-3
size: many
V: TRBV25-1
D: .

CDR3: CASSEALRGRSYGYTF
DNA: TGTGCCAGCAGTGAAGCGCTTAGGGGCAGGTCCTATGGCTACACCTTC
J: TRBJ1-2
size: many
V: TRBV2
D: .

CDR3: CASRGTGDGEQYF
DNA: TGTGCCAGCAGGGGGACAGGGGATGGCGAGCAGTACTTC
J: TRBJ2-7
size: few
V: TRBV12-3/TRBV12-4
D: TRBD1

CDR3: CAITERGEGNTIYF
DNA: TGTGCCATCACCGAGCGGGGGGAAGGAAACACCATATATTTT
J: TRBJ1-3
size: many
V: TRBV10-3
D: .

CDR3: CASSGDFNYGYTF
DNA: TGTGCCAGCAGTGGGGATTTCAACTATGGCTACACCTTC
J: TRBJ1-2
size: many
V: TRBV11-2
D: .

CDR3: CASSLLAGYEQYF
DNA: TGTGCCAGCAGCTTACTAGCGGGATACGAGCAGTACTTC
J: TRBJ2-7
size: many
V: TRBV12-3/TRBV12-4
D: TRBD2

CDR3: CATSDSTDSRGNTIYF
DNA: TGTGCCACCAGTGATTCGACCGACAGCAGAGGAAACACCATATATTTT
J: TRBJ1-3
size: .
V: TRBV24-1
D: .

CDR3: CASSSNTVNSPLHF
DNA: TGTGCCAGCAGCTCAAACACGGTCAATTCACCCCTCCACTTT
J: TRBJ1-6
size: many
V: TRBV7-9
D: .

CDR3: CASSYSISGQQETQYF
DNA: TGTGCCAGCAGTTACTCGATTAGCGGACAACAAGAGACCCAGTACTTC
J: TRBJ2-5
size: .
V: TRBV6-4
D: .

CDR3: CSAAEGVVMTTQYF
DNA: TGCAGTGCCGCTGAGGGGGTGGTAATGACGACCCAGTACTTC
J: TRBJ2-5
size: .
V: TRBV20-1
D: .

CDR3: CASSSQGEGQPQHF
DNA: TGTGCCAGCAGCTCCCAGGGTGAGGGTCAGCCCCAGCATTTT
J: TRBJ1-5
size: few
V: TRBV7-9
D: .

CDR3: CASSFRGGNSYEQYF
DNA: TGTGCCAGCAGCTTCCGCGGCGGGAACTCCTACGAGCAGTACTTC
J: TRBJ2-7
size: few
V: TRBV7-9
D: .